This T cell receptor beta chain stems from a study of identical twins. Study-level results: Clonotypes of the beta chain that were abundant in cord blood carried fewer insertions (memory repertoires showed none). Some out-of-frame alpha sequences were shared by twins, and these showed excess low generation probability.

Template switching added a universal primer binding site, and final cDNA carried unique molecular identifiers. TCRdb reprocessed the 5' RACE reads with MiXCR, giving one entry per CDR3 protein. Of approximately 620,000 distinct CDR3 sequences listed, under 9% are singletons. Per germline, CDR1 DFQATT and CDR2 SNEGSKA (reference sequence). The CDR3 is 15 amino acids. Trimming took off 3 bases at V and 3 bases at J, with 18 bases between the two ends. This clonotype turned up a few times. The antigen remains unidentified. These sequences were also reported in another study, on yellow fever vaccine responses in identical twins.

The J gene is TRBJ2-7, the V gene TRBV20-1; D ambiguous. The sequenced sample was PBMCs. The clonotype was recovered from a woman aged 18-30 years in good health. CDR3 amino acids: CSASRSGVAFYEQYF. The CDR3, as DNA: TGCAGTGCTAGCCGGAGTGGGGTCGCGTTCTACGAGCAGTACTTC.